The 23 T cell receptor beta chains below all came from one sample that was sequenced in a study of shared clonotypes between healthy human individuals. Assay: immunoSEQ multiplex PCR; the TCRdb copy retains only in-frame clones and omits some. The data hold under 600,000 clones, with around three quarters observed a single time. The sequencing input was PBMCs. Every receptor here comes from a woman between 40 and 50 years old in good health. Some clones in this sample may be carry-over from other donors' samples.

The V and J genes are TRBV29-1 and TRBJ2-1; TRBD2 is a possible D gene (5 bases). The CDR3 sequence is 14 residues long. The V gene lost 7 bases and the J gene lost 4 bases, with 17 bases spanning the gap. Germline values: CDR1 SQVTM, CDR2 ANQGSEA. The CDR3: CSALWSGVYNEQFF. In DNA, the CDR3 is TGCAGCGCCCTCTGGAGCGGCGTATACAATGAGCAGTTCTTC.

This rearrangement joins TRBV6-1 to TRBJ1-1; D might be TRBD1 (5 bases). The V gene lost 2 bases and the J gene lost 5 bases, with 12 bases spanning the gap. Germline CDR1 and CDR2: MNHNS and SASEGT. The CDR3 is made up of 14 amino acids. Written as DNA, the CDR3 is TGTGCCAGCAGTGAACGAGTTGGGGGGACTGAAGCTTTCTTT. Amino acids: CASSERVGGTEAFF.

The rearrangement joins TRBV5-1 to TRBJ2-5, with D perhaps being TRBD1 or TRBD2 (5 bases each). The ends were cut back, 4 bases at V and 1 base at J, with 11 bases in the middle. The V gene's germline CDR1 is SGHRS and CDR2 YFSETQ. The CDR3 spans 14 residues. CDR3 in amino acids: CASSAGTFQETQYF. The CDR3 nucleotides are TGCGCCAGCAGCGCCGGGACGTTCCAAGAGACCCAGTACTTC.

The sample holds many counts of this clone. The CDR3 nucleotides read TGTGCCAGCAGTGAAGGGGTCGGGACGGCCTCCTACGAGCAGTACTTC. Its translation is CASSEGVGTASYEQYF. The V gene is TRBV2, the J gene TRBJ2-7; D could derive from TRBD1 or TRBD2 (5 bases each). Trimming took 1 base from V and 0 from J, leaving 13 bases between them. The length of the CDR3 is 16 residues. CDR1 and CDR2 from the germline V gene are SNHLY and FYNNEI.

The rearrangement links TRBV5-7 to TRBJ2-1, with 14 positions matching TRBD2. TRBV5-7 is identified as an open reading frame with a role that is uncertain. Losses at the gene ends were 2 bases for V and 5 bases for J; bases not matched to a gene: 3. The CDR3 runs to 16 residues. The CDR3 region is CASSLLGLAGDNEQFF. The CDR3 DNA reads TGTGCCAGCAGCTTATTGGGACTAGCGGGAGACAATGAGCAGTTCTTC.

The chain recombines TRBV18 with TRBJ1-4; 9 bases match TRBD1. Germline CDR1 and CDR2: KGHSH and LQKENI. CDR3 length equals 15 residues. Trimming cost V 4 bases and J 2 bases; bases outside gene matches: 2. The CDR3 nucleotides are TGTGCCAGCTCACTCGACAGGGGGACTAATGAAAAACTGTTTTTT. Translation: CASSLDRGTNEKLFF. Using reference TRBV18 and TRBJ1-4 for the parts outside the CDR3, the full variable domain is NAGVMQNPRHLVRRRGQEARLRCSPMKGHSHVYWYRQLPEEGLKFMVYLQKENIIDESGMPKERFSAEFPKEGPSILRIQQVVRGDSAAYFCASSLDRGTNEKLFFGSGTQLSVL.

The V gene is TRBV5-1, the J gene TRBJ2-7; 9 bases align to TRBD2. After removal of 4 bases from V and 0 bases from J, the junction contained 11 bases not matched to a gene. Germline values: CDR1 SGHRS, CDR2 YFSETQ. There are 17 residues in the CDR3. CDR3 sequence: CASSDGTSQTLSYEQYF. The CDR3 DNA reads TGCGCCAGCAGCGACGGGACTAGCCAAACGCTCTCCTACGAGCAGTACTTC. Drawing the rest from reference TRBV5-1 and TRBJ2-7, the complete variable domain is KAGVTQTPRYLIKTRGQQVTLSCSPISGHRSVSWYQQTPGQGLQFLFEYFSETQRNKGNFPGRFSGRQFSNSRSEMNVSTLELGDSALYLCASSDGTSQTLSYEQYFGPGTRLTVT.

The chain is built from TRBV5-1 and TRBJ1-1, with TRBD1 as a possible D gene (6 bases). V was clipped by 2 bases and J by 5 bases, with 13 bases between them. The CDR3 contains 14 residues. Germline V gene data show CDR1 as SGHRS and CDR2 as YFSETQ. The CDR3 DNA reads TGCGCCAGCAGCTTCGCGGGGGGCACAACTGAAGCTTTCTTT. This codes for CASSFAGGTTEAFF.

The V gene is TRBV4-1, the J gene TRBJ2-5, with 9 bases that match TRBD2. V lost 4 bases and J lost 1; bases outside the gene matches: 7. The CDR3 has 16 amino acids. CDR1 and CDR2 (germline): MGHRA, YSYEKL. DNA of the CDR3: TGCGCCAGCAGCCCGGCGGCTAGCGGGATCCAAGAGACCCAGTACTTC. Its translation is CASSPAASGIQETQYF.

The CDR3 reads CASSVNPPRGTDTQYF. The CDR3 DNA follows: TGTGCCAGCAGCGTAAACCCGCCACGAGGGACAGATACGCAGTATTTT. The chain recombines TRBV9 with TRBJ2-3; the D gene is possibly TRBD2 (5 bases). Germline V gene sequence: CDR1 SGDLS, CDR2 YYNGEE. The V end lost 1 base, the J end lost 3 bases, and 15 bases lay between the germline ends. CDR3 size: 16 residues. The full variable domain, completed using reference TRBV9 and TRBJ2-3, is DSGVTQTPKHLITATGQRVTLRCSPRSGDLSVYWYQQSLDQGLQFLIQYYNGEERAKGNILERFSAQQFPDLHSELNLSSLELGDSALYFCASSVNPPRGTDTQYFGPGTRLTVL.

As DNA, the CDR3 is TGTGCCAGCAGTGAAAGCTTCCCATCCCCCTACGAGCAGTACTTC. This sequence encodes CASSESFPSPYEQYF. The V gene is TRBV6-1, the J gene TRBJ2-7; D call uncertain. Germline V lookup: CDR1 MNHNS, CDR2 SASEGT. CDR3 length: 15 residues. The V gene lost 2 bases and the J gene lost 2 bases, with 13 bases spanning the gap.

V gene TRBV27 combines with J gene TRBJ2-1; the match to TRBD2 covers 12 bases. CDR3 size: 16 residues. Trimming cost V 3 bases and J 4 bases; bases outside gene matches: 4. Per the germline V gene, CDR1 is MNHEY and CDR2 is SMNVEV (reference sequence). CDR3 in amino acids: CASSFGLAGTYNEQFF. CDR3 in DNA: TGTGCCAGCAGTTTTGGACTAGCGGGGACTTACAATGAGCAGTTCTTC.

The rearrangement uses TRBV11-2 and TRBJ2-5, with D hard to call. Between the trimmed V and J ends, which lost 4 bases and 3 bases, there was a span of 3 bases. The CDR3 runs 11 residues. Looked up from germline, CDR1 is SGHAT and CDR2 is FQNNGV. The CDR3 bases are TGTGCCAGCAGCTACGAAGAGACCCAGTACTTC. Its translation is CASSYEETQYF. Full variable domain (rest looked up from reference TRBV11-2 and TRBJ2-5): EAGVAQSPRYKIIEKRQSVAFWCNPISGHATLYWYQQILGQGPKLLIQFQNNGVVDDSQLPKDRFSAERLKGVDSTLKIQPAKLEDSAVYLCASSYEETQYFGPGTRLLVL.

On this clone itself: Other DNA sequences within the sample encode an identical CDR3. This chain's CDR3 is CASSLQGFNYGYTF. CDR3 in DNA: TGTGCCAGCAGTCTACAGGGGTTTAACTATGGCTACACCTTC. The chain has TRBV28 and TRBJ1-2, with 7 nucleotides matching TRBD1. The CDR3 is 14 residues long. V lost 5 bases to trimming and J lost 1 base; unmatched junction nucleotides: 4. The germline V gene encodes CDR1 MDHEN and CDR2 SYDVKM.

The gene calls are TRBV28 and TRBJ1-2, with no clear D. This CDR3 is 14 amino acids long. Deletions cut 2 bases from V and 4 bases from J, with 11 bases between. Germline CDR1 is MDHEN and CDR2 is SYDVKM. In DNA form, the CDR3 reads TGTGCCAGCAGTTTAGACCAGACAAGCTATGGCTACACCTTC. This gives the protein CASSLDQTSYGYTF.

The table lists this clone with a few counts. This chain links TRBV19 with TRBJ1-1; D call uncertain. Germline CDR1 and CDR2: LNHDA and SQIVND (reference sequence). V shed 2 bases and J shed 1 base, with 8 bases lying between them. This CDR3 contains 14 residues. The CDR3 protein is CASSIRAENTEAFF. The CDR3 DNA is TGTGCCAGTAGTATAAGGGCTGAGAACACTGAAGCTTTCTTT.

The V call is TRBV10-3, the J call TRBJ2-2, with TRBD1 matching 9 bases. Trimming at V came to 3 bases and at J to 3 bases, leaving 8 bases not matched to a gene. Per the germline V gene, CDR1 is ENHRY and CDR2 is SYGVKD. This CDR3 spans 17 amino acids. CDR3 in amino acids: CAISDPTGGSDTGELFF. CDR3 DNA sequence: TGTGCCATCAGTGACCCGACAGGGGGGTCGGACACCGGGGAGCTGTTTTTT.

V usage is TRBV27 and J usage is TRBJ1-3; D is undetermined. Trimming pared 3 bases from V and 7 bases from J, leaving 10 bases between. The CDR3 has 13 amino acids. From germline, CDR1 is MNHEY and CDR2 SMNVEV (reference sequence). The CDR3 is CASSFRVGNTIYF. CDR3 nucleotides: TGTGCCAGCAGTTTTCGGGTTGGGAACACCATATATTTT.

The chain has TRBV15 and TRBJ1-4; perhaps TRBD1 as D (6 bases). The CDR3 is made up of 17 amino acids. V was cut by 5 bases and J by 2 bases, with 18 bases left in between. CDR1 and CDR2 from the germline V gene are LNHNV and YYDKDF (reference sequence). In nucleotides, the CDR3 is TGTGCCACCAGCTTCAAGAGGGGGGCAGGGACTAATGAAAAACTGTTTTTT. It specifies CATSFKRGAGTNEKLFF.

The chain joins TRBV19 to TRBJ2-1, with 9 bases matching TRBD2. V was clipped by 2 bases and J by 5 bases; unmatched bases: 4. The CDR3 sequence is 15 residues long. Germline-derived CDR1 and CDR2 are LNHDA and SQIVND (reference sequence). CDR3 DNA: TGTGCCAGTAGTATACAACTAGCGGGCCACAATGAGCAGTTCTTC. It specifies CASSIQLAGHNEQFF.

With respect to this clone: Other DNA variants within this sample encode the same CDR3. The chain joins TRBV19 to TRBJ1-5, with 8 nucleotides matching TRBD1. There are 15 residues in the CDR3. J was trimmed by 2 bases and V by 5 bases; bases with no gene match: 5. Germline V lookup: CDR1 LNHDA, CDR2 SQIVND (reference sequence). CDR3 bases: TGTGCCAGTAGTGACAGGGGATGGGGCAATCAGCCCCAGCATTTT. Protein sequence: CASSDRGWGNQPQHF.

This chain uses TRBV30 with TRBJ2-7, with a tentative D call TRBD2 (7 bases). Germline CDR1 GTSNPN, CDR2 SVGIG (reference sequence). V was cut by 3 bases and J by 6 bases, with 24 bases left in between. This CDR3 is 16 amino acids long. Here the CDR3 reads CAWRDLGGPGVLEQYF. The CDR3 DNA is TGTGCCTGGAGGGACCTCGGGGGGCCCGGGGTCCTCGAGCAGTACTTC.

The CDR3 region has the DNA TGCAGCGTTGAGCTGAGAGCCCGTCAAGAGACCCAGTACTTC. Translation gives CSVELRARQETQYF. The chain carries TRBV29-1 and TRBJ2-5; D is ambiguous. Looked up from germline, CDR1 is SQVTM and CDR2 is ANQGSEA. The ends were cut back, 3 bases at V and 2 bases at J, with 13 bases in the middle. This CDR3 is 14 amino acids long.